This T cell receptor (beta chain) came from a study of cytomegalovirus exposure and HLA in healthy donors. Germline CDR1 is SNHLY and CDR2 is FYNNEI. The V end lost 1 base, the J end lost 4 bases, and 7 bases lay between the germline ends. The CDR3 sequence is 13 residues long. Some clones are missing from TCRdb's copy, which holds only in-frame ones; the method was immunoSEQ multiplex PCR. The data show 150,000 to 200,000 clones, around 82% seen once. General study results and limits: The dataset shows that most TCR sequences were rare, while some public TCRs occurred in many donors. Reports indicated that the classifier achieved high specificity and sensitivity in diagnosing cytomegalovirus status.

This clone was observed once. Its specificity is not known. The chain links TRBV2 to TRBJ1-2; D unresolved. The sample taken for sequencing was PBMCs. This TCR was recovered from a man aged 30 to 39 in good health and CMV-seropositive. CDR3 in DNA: TGTGCCAGCAGTGAAGTGCCCGGCTATGGCTACACCTTC. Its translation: CASSEVPGYGYTF.